This TCR beta chain was obtained from a study of T cell repertoires in cytomegalovirus infection (dated by TCRdb to about 2019). Concerning the study at large: Recently identified HLA-C-restricted CMV epitopes, whose presentation resists viral immunomodulation, were targeted by peptide stimulations together with well-studied HLA-B-restricted epitopes. Donor HLA type was relevant to the analysis, because carriage of CMV infection together with the matching HLA type was indicated by public TCR beta signatures. Broad study findings and their caveats: The ex vivo response was dominated by HLA-C-restricted CMV-specific TCR beta clonotypes, and the single most frequent clonotype in two of eight donors was supplied by these HLA-C-restricted clonotypes. Carriers of CMV infection plus the relevant HLA type were discriminated by the cumulative frequency of public TCR beta family members in the study cohort and in an independent roughly 370-donor cohort.

About this clonotype itself: Its antigen remains unidentified. It has no much larger one-base neighbor in the sample; base qualities were not kept.

Its CDR3 holds 14 amino acids, cysteine through phenylalanine. Only CDR3 DNA is held: 42 bases, read in frame from base 1. Ends trimmed: V by 4 bases, J by 2 bases; bases unmatched to a gene: 7. The germline V gene specifies SQVTM as CDR1 and ANQGSEA as CDR2. Sequencing took place on an Illumina HiSeq 1500. The public sequencing data were trimmed at Q25 with fastp and processed into clonotypes with MiXCR by TCRdb, which kept only in-frame beta chains. For every CDR3 protein sequence, its rows merge into one entry that carries the most common genes and DNA. This sample holds hundreds of thousands of distinct CDR3 sequences; approximately 32% were observed only once. The leading ten clones occupy 9.5% to 15% of the sample. The sample's treatment or condition label, decoded: in vitro stimulation with specific CMV peptide epitopes to enrich CMV-specific T cells.

The sequence is built from TRBV29-1 and TRBJ2-7; TRBD1 agrees with 8 junctional bases. The starting material was cultured CD8+ T cells from PBMCs, obtained from culture after CMV antigen stimulation. The sequence was obtained from a human donor in good health (CMV status not recorded). Some clones in this sample may be carry-over from other donors' samples. The bases are TGCAGCGTTGCCGGGACAGGTATTACCTACGAGCAGTACTTC. Translated, this gives CSVAGTGITYEQYF.